This T cell receptor (beta chain) was retrieved from a study of cytotoxic CD8 clonotypes in ibrutinib-treated CLL. This CDR3 is 15 amino acids long. The V gene lost 5 bases and the J gene lost 7 bases, with 20 bases spanning the gap. Germline V lookup: CDR1 MNHEY, CDR2 SVGAGI. This clone was counted between two and nine times. The table came from immunoSEQ multiplex PCR; TCRdb's copy has only in-frame clones and leaves some out. The data hold around 250,000 clones, with 70% observed a single time. The receptor comes from a human donor with chronic lymphocytic leukemia. The rearrangement links TRBV6-5 to TRBJ1-1, with D hard to call. The sample was PBMCs, taken after 24 months of ibrutinib treatment. Here the CDR3 reads CASSQILGSSLEAFF. CDR3 nucleotide sequence: TGTGCCAGCAGTCAAATCCTCGGGTCGAGCCTTGAAGCTTTCTTT.